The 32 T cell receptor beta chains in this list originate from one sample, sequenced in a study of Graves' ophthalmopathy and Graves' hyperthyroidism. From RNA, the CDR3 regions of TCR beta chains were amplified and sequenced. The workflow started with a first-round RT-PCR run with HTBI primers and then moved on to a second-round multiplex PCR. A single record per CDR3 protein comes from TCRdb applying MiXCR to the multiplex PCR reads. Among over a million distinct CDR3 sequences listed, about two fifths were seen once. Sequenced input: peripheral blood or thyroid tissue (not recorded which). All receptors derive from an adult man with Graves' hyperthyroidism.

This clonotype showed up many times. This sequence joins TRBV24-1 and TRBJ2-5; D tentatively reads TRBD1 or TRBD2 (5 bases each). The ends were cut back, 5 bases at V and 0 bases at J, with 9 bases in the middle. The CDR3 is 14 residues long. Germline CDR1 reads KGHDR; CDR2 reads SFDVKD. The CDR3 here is CATSVGDHQETQYF. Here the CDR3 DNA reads TGTGCCACCAGTGTAGGGGACCACCAAGAGACCCAGTACTTC.

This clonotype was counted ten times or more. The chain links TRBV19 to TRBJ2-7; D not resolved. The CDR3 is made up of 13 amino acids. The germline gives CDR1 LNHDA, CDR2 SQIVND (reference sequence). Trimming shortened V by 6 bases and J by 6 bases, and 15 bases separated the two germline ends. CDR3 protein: CASSDLIGAEQYF. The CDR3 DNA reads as TGTGCCAGTAGCGACCTCATAGGCGCCGAGCAGTACTTC.

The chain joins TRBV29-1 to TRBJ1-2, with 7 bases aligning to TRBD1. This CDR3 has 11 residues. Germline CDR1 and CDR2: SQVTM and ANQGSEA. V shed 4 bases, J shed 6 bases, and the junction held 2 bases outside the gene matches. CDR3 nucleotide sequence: TGCAGCGTTGCGACAGGGAATGGCTACACCTTC. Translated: CSVATGNGYTF. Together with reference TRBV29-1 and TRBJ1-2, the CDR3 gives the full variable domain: SAVISQKPSRDICQRGTSLTIQCQVDSQVTMMFWYRQQPGQSLTLIATANQGSEATYESGFVIDKFPISRPNLTFSTLTVSNMSPEDSSIYLCSVATGNGYTFGSGTRLTVV.

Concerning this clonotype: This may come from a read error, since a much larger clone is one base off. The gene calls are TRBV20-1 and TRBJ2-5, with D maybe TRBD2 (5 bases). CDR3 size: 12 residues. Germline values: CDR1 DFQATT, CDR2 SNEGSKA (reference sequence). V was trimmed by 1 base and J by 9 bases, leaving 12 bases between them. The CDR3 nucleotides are TGCAGTGCTAGAGGGGAGACGGCAGCCCAGTACTTC. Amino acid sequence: CSARGETAAQYF.

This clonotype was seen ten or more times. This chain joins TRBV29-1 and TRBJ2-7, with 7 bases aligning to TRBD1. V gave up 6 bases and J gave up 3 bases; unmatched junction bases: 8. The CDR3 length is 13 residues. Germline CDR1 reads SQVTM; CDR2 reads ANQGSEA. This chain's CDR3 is CSVARDRDYEQYF. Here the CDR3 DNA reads TGCAGCGTCGCCCGGGACAGAGACTACGAGCAGTACTTC.

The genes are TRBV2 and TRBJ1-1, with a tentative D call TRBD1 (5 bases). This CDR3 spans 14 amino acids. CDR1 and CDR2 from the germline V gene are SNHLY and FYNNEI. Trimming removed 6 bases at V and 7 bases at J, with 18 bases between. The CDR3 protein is CASRELAGGYEAFF. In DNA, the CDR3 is TGTGCCAGCAGAGAACTAGCGGGGGGGTATGAAGCTTTCTTT.

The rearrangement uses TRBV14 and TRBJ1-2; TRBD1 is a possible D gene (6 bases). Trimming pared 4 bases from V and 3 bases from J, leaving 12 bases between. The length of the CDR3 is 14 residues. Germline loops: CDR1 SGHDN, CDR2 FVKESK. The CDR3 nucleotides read TGTGCCAGCAGCCGACGGGGGGCGTACTATGGCTACACCTTC. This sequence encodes CASSRRGAYYGYTF.

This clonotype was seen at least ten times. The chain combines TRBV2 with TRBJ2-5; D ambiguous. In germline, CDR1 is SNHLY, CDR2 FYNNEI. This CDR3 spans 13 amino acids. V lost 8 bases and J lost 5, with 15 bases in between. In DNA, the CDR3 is TGTGCCAGCGGCCGGTGGGATGGGGAGACCCAGTACTTC. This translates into CASGRWDGETQYF.

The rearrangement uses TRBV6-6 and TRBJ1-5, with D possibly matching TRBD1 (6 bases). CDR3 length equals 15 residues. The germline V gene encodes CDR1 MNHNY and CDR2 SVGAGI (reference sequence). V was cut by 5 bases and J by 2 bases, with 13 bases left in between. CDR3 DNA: TGTGCCAGCAGTCCCGAGGGGGTGCGCAATCAGCCCCAGCATTTT. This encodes CASSPEGVRNQPQHF.

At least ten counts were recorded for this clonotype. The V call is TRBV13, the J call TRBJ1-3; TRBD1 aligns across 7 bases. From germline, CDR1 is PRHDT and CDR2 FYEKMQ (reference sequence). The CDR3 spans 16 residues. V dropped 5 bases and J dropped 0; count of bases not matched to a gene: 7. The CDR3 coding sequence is TGTGCCAGCAGCAATAGGGACAGAAACTCTGGAAACACCATATATTTT. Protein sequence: CASSNRDRNSGNTIYF.

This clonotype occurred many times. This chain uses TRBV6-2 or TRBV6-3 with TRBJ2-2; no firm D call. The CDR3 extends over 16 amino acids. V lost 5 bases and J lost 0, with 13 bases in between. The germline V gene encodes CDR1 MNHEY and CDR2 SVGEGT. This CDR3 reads CASSPRKRTNTGELFF. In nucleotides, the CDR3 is TGTGCCAGCAGTCCGAGAAAGCGTACGAACACCGGGGAGCTGTTTTTT.

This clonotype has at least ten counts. The CDR3 DNA reads as TGTGCCATCAGTGCCCCCCCAGATGGACAGGGGAGTTTCCAAGAGACCCAGTACTTC. Its translation is CAISAPPDGQGSFQETQYF. The chain carries TRBV10-3 and TRBJ2-5, with 9 bases lining up with TRBD1. This CDR3 comprises 19 residues. The germline gives CDR1 ENHRY, CDR2 SYGVKD. Losses at the gene ends were 4 bases for V and 1 base for J; bases not matched to a gene: 16.

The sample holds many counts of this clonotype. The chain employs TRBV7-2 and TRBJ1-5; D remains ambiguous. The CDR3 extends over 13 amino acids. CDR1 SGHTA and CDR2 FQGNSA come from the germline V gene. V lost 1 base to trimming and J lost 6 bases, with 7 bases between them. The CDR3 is CASSLGLVQPQHF. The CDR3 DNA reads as TGTGCCAGCAGCTTAGGATTGGTTCAGCCCCAGCATTTT.

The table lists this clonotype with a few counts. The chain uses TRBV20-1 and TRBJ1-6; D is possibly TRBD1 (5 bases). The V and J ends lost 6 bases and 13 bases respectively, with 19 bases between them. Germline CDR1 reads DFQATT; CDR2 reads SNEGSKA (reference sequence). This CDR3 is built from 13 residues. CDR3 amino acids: CSASRGPSNPLHF. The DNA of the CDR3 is TGCAGTGCCAGTCGGGGCCCCTCCAATCCCCTCCACTTT.

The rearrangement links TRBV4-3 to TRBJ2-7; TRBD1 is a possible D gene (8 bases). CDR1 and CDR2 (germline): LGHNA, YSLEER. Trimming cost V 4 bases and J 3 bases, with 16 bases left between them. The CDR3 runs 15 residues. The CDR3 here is CASSRYRGGSYEQYF. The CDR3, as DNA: TGCGCCAGCAGCCGATACAGGGGGGGAAGCTACGAGCAGTACTTC.

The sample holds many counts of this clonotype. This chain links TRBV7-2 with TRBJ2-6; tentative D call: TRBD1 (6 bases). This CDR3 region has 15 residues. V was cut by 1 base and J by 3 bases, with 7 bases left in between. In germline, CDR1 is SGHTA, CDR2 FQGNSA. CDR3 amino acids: CASSLDRVGANVLTF. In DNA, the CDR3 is TGTGCCAGCAGCTTAGACAGGGTTGGGGCCAACGTCCTGACTTTC.

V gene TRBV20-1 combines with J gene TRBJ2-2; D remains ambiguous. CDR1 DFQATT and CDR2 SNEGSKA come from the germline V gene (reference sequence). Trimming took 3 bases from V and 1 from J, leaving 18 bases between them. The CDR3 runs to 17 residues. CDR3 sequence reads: CSASQTSELRNTGELFF. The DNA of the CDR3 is TGCAGTGCTAGCCAGACCAGCGAACTCAGGAACACCGGGGAGCTGTTTTTT.

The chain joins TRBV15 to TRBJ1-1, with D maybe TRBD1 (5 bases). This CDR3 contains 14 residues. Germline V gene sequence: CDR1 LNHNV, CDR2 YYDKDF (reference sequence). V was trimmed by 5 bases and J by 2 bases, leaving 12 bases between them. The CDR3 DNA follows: TGTGCCACCAGCCTAGGCAGGGTAAACACTGAAGCTTTCTTT. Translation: CATSLGRVNTEAFF.

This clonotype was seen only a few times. In DNA, the CDR3 is TGTGCCGGAGGTGACGGATGGACTGGAAACACCATATATTTT. Protein: CAGGDGWTGNTIYF. V and J are TRBV30 and TRBJ1-3; D remains ambiguous. Deletions cut 8 bases from V and 2 bases from J, with 16 bases between. From germline, CDR1 is GTSNPN and CDR2 SVGIG (reference sequence). CDR3 length equals 14 residues.

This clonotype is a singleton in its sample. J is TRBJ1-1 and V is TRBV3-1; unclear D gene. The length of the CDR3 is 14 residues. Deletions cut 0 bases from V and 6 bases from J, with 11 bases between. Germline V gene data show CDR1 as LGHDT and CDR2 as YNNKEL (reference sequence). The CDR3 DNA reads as TGTGCCAGCAGCCAAGATCCGAGAGGACCTGAAGCTTTCTTT. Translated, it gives CASSQDPRGPEAFF. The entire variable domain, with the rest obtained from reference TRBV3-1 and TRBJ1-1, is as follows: DTAVSQTPKYLVTQMGNDKSIKCEQNLGHDTMYWYKQDSKKFLKIMFSYNNKELIINETVPNRFSPKSPDKAHLNLHINSLELGDSAVYFCASSQDPRGPEAFFGQGTRLTVV.

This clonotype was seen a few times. The CDR3 is CASSVGPSEVDSTGNTIYF. CDR3 bases: TGTGCCAGCAGCGTTGGGCCTTCCGAGGTGGACAGTACTGGAAACACCATATATTTT. The chain carries TRBV9 and TRBJ1-3, with a weak D call TRBD1 (6 bases). The germline V gene encodes CDR1 SGDLS and CDR2 YYNGEE. Trimming removed 2 bases at V and 2 bases at J, with 23 bases between. The CDR3 runs 19 residues.

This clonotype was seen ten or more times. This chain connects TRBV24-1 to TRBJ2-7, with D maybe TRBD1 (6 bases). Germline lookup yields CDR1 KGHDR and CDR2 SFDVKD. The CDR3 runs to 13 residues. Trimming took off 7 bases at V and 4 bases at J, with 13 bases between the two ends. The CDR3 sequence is CATRGHTSYEQYF. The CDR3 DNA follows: TGTGCCACCAGGGGACATACGTCGTACGAGCAGTACTTC.

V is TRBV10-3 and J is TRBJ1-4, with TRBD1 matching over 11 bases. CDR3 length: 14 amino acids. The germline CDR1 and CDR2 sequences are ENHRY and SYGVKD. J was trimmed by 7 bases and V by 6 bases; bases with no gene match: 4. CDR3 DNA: TGTGCCATCAGCCCCGGGACAGGGGGTGAAAAACTGTTTTTT. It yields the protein CAISPGTGGEKLFF.

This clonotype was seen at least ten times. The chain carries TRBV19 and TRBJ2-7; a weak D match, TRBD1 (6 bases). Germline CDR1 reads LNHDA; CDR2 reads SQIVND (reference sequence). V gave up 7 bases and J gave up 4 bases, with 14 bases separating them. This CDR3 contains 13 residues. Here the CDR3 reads CASNRRGAYEQYF. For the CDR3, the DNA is TGTGCCAGTAATCGCAGGGGAGCATACGAGCAGTACTTC. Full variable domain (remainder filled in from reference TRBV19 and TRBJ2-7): DGGITQSPKYLFRKEGQNVTLSCEQNLNHDAMYWYRQDPGQGLRLIYYSQIVNDFQKGDIAEGYSVSREKKESFPLTVTSAQKNPTAFYLCASNRRGAYEQYFGPGTRLTVT.

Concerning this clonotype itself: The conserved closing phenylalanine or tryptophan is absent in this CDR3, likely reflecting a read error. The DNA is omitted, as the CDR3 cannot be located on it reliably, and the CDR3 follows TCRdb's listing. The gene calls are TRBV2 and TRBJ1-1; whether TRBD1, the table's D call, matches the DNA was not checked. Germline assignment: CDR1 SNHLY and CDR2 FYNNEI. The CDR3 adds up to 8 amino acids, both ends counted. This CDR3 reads CASNTGGA.

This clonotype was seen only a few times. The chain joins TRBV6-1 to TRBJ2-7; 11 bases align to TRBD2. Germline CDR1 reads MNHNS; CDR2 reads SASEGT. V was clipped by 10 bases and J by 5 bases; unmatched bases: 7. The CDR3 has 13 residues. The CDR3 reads CAITSGRRNEQYF. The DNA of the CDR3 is TGTGCCATTACTAGCGGGAGAAGGAACGAGCAGTACTTC.

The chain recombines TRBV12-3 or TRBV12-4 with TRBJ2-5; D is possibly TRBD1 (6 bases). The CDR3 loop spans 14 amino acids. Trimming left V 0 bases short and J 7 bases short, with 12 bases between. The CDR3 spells CASSLAGGGTTQYF. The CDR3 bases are TGTGCCAGCAGTTTAGCAGGGGGTGGAACGACCCAGTACTTC.

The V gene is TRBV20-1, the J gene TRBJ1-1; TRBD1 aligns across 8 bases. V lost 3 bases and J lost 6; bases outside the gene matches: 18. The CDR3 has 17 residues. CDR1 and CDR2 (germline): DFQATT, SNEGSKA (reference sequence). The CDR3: CSASESGTGSISAEAFF. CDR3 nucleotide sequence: TGCAGTGCTAGTGAATCCGGGACAGGTTCTATCAGCGCTGAAGCTTTCTTT.

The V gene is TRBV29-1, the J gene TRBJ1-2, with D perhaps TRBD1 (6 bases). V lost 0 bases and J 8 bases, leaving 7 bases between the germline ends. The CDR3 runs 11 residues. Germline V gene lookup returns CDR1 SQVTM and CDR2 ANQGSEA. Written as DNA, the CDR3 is TGCAGCGTTGAAGAGGGGGCGGGCTACACCTTC. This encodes CSVEEGAGYTF. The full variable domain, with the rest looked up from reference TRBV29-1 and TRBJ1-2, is SAVISQKPSRDICQRGTSLTIQCQVDSQVTMMFWYRQQPGQSLTLIATANQGSEATYESGFVIDKFPISRPNLTFSTLTVSNMSPEDSSIYLCSVEEGAGYTFGSGTRLTVV.

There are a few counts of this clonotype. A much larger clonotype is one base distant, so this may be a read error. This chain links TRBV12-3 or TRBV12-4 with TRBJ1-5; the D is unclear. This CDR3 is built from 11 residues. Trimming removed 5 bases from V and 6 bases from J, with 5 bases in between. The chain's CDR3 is CASSQSQPQHF. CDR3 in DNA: TGTGCCAGCAGTCAAAGTCAGCCCCAGCATTTT.

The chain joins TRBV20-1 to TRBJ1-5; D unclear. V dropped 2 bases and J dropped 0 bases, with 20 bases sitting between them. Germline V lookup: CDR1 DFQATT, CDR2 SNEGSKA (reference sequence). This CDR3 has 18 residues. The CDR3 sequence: CSARLPGITRYSNQPQHF. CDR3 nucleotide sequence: TGCAGTGCTAGACTCCCGGGAATTACCCGTTATAGCAATCAGCCCCAGCATTTT.

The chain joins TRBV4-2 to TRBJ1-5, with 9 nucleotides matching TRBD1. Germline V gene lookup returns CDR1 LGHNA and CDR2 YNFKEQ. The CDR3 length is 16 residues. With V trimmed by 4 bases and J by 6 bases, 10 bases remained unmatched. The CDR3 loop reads CASSPAGTGLSQPQHF. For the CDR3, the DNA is TGTGCCAGCAGCCCAGCCGGGACAGGGCTGAGTCAGCCCCAGCATTTT.